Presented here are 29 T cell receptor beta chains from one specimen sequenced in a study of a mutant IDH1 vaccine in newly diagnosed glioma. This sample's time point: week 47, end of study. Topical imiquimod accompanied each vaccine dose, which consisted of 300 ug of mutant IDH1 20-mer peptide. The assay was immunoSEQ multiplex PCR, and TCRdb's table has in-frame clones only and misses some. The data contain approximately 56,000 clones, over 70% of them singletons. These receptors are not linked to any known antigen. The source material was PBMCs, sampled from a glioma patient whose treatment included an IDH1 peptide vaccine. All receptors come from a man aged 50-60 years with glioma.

The CDR3: CASSFGRTGQETQYF. The DNA of the CDR3 is TGTGCCAGCAGTTTTGGGAGGACAGGGCAAGAGACCCAGTACTTC. The chain recombines TRBV27 with TRBJ2-5, with TRBD1 matching over 8 bases. The trim removed 3 bases at V and 2 bases at J, leaving 5 bases unmatched. The V gene's germline CDR1 is MNHEY and CDR2 SMNVEV (reference sequence). CDR3 size: 15 residues.

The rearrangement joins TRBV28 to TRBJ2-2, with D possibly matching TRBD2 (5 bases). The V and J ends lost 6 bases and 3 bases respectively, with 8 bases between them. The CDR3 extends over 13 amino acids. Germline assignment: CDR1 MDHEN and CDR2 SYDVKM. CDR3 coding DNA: TGTGCCAGCAGCCCCGGGGACACCGGGGAGCTGTTTTTT. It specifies CASSPGDTGELFF. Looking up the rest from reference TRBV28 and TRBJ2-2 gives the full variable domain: DVKVTQSSRYLVKRTGEKVFLECVQDMDHENMFWYRQDPGLGLRLIYFSYDVKMKEKGDIPEGYSVSREKKERFSLILESASTNQTSMYLCASSPGDTGELFFGEGSRLTVL.

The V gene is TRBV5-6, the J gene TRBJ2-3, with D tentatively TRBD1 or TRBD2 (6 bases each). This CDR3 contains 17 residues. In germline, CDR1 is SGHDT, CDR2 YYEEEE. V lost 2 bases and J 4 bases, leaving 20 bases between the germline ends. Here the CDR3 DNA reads TGTGCCAGCAGCTTTTTCGGATTGGGGGGCAGTGCAGATACGCAGTATTTT. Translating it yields CASSFFGLGGSADTQYF. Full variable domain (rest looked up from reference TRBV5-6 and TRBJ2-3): DAGVTQSPTHLIKTRGQQVTLRCSPKSGHDTVSWYQQALGQGPQFIFQYYEEEERQRGNFPDRFSGHQFPNYSSELNVNALLLGDSALYLCASSFFGLGGSADTQYFGPGTRLTVL.

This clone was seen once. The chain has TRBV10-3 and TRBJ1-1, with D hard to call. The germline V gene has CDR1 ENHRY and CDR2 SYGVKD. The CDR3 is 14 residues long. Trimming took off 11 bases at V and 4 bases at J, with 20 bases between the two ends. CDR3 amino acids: CAGGGLGVGTEAFF. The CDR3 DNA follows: TGTGCCGGCGGAGGTTTGGGAGTGGGCACTGAAGCTTTCTTT.

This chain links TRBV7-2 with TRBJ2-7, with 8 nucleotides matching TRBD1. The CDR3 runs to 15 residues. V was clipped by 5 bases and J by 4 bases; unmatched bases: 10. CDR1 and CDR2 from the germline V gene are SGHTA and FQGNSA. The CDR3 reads CASSPNAGGGYEQYF. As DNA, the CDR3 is TGTGCCAGCAGCCCTAATGCAGGGGGCGGGTACGAGCAGTACTTC. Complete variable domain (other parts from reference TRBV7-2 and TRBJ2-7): GAGVSQSPSNKVTEKGKDVELRCDPISGHTALYWYRQSLGQGLEFLIYFQGNSAPDKSGLPSDRFSAERTGGSVSTLTIQRTQQEDSAVYLCASSPNAGGGYEQYFGPGTRLTVT.

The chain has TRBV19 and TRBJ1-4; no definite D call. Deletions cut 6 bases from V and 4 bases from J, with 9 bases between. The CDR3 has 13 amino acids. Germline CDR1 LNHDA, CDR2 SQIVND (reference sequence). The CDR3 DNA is TGTGCCAGTAGCAAGACCGTTAATGAAAAACTGTTTTTT. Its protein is CASSKTVNEKLFF.

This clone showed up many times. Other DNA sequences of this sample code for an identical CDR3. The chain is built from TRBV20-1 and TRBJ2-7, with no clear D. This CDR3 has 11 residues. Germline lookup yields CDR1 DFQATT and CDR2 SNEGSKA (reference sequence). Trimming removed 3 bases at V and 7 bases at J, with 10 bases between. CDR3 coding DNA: TGCAGTGCTAGTGCTAGTAGGGAGCAGTACTTC. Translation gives CSASASREQYF.

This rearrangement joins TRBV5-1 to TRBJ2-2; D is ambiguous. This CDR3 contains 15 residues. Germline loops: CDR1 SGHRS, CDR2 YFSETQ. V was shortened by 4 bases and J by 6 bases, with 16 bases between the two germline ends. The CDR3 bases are TGCGCCAGCAGCCCCACGGGTAGGGTGGCCGGGGAGCTGTTTTTT. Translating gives CASSPTGRVAGELFF.

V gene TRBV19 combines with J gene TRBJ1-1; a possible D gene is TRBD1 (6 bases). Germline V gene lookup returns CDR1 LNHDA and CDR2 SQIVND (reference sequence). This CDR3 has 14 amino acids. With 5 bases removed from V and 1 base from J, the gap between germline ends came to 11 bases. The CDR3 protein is CASSVLQGNTEAFF. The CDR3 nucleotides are TGTGCCAGTAGTGTCCTACAGGGGAACACTGAAGCTTTCTTT. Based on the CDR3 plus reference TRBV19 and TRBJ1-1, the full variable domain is DGGITQSPKYLFRKEGQNVTLSCEQNLNHDAMYWYRQDPGQGLRLIYYSQIVNDFQKGDIAEGYSVSREKKESFPLTVTSAQKNPTAFYLCASSVLQGNTEAFFGQGTRLTVV.

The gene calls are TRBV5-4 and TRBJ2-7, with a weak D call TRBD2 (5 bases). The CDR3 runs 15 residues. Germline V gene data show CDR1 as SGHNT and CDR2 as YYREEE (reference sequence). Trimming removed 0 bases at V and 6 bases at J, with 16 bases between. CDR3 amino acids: CASSLALGGEGEQYF. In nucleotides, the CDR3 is TGTGCCAGCAGCTTGGCCTTAGGAGGCGAGGGCGAGCAGTACTTC. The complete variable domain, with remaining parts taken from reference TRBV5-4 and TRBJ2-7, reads ETGVTQSPTHLIKTRGQQVTLRCSSQSGHNTVSWYQQALGQGPQFIFQYYREEENGRGNFPPRFSGLQFPNYSSELNVNALELDDSALYLCASSLALGGEGEQYFGPGTRLTVT.

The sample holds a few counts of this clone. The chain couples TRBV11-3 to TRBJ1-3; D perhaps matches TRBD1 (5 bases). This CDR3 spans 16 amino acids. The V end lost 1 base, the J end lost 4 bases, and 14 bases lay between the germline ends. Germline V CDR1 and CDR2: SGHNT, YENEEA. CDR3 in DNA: TGTGCCAGCAGCTTAGGTGGGACGGGGTCAGGAAACACCATATATTTT. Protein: CASSLGGTGSGNTIYF.

This CDR3 reads CATGRMSYGYTF. CDR3 nucleotide sequence: TGTGCCACAGGGAGGATGAGCTATGGCTACACCTTC. The chain couples TRBV28 to TRBJ1-2; TRBD1 might be the D (5 bases). Trimming cost V 10 bases and J 4 bases, with 13 bases left between them. The CDR3 sequence is 12 residues long. Looked up from germline, CDR1 is MDHEN and CDR2 is SYDVKM.

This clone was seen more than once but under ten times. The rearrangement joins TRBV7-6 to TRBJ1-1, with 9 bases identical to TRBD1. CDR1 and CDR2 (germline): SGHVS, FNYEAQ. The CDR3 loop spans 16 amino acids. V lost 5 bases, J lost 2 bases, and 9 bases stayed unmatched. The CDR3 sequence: CASSPAGQGKNTEAFF. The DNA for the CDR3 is TGTGCCAGCAGCCCGGCTGGACAGGGGAAAAACACTGAAGCTTTCTTT.

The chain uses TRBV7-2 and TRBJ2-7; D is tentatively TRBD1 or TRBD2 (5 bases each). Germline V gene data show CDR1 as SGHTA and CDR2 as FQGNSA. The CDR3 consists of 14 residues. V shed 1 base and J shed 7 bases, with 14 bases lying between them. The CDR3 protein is CASSLGAGSGEQYF. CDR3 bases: TGTGCCAGCAGCTTAGGAGCAGGGAGCGGAGAGCAGTACTTC. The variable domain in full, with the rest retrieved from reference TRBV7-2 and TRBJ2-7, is GAGVSQSPSNKVTEKGKDVELRCDPISGHTALYWYRQSLGQGLEFLIYFQGNSAPDKSGLPSDRFSAERTGGSVSTLTIQRTQQEDSAVYLCASSLGAGSGEQYFGPGTRLTVT.

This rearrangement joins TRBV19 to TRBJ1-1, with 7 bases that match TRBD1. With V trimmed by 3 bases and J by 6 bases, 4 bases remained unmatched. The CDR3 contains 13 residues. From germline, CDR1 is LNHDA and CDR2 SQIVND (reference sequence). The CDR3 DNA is TGTGCCAGTAGTATCCGGGGACAGCCTGAAGCTTTCTTT. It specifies CASSIRGQPEAFF. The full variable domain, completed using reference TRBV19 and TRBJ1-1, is DGGITQSPKYLFRKEGQNVTLSCEQNLNHDAMYWYRQDPGQGLRLIYYSQIVNDFQKGDIAEGYSVSREKKESFPLTVTSAQKNPTAFYLCASSIRGQPEAFFGQGTRLTVV.

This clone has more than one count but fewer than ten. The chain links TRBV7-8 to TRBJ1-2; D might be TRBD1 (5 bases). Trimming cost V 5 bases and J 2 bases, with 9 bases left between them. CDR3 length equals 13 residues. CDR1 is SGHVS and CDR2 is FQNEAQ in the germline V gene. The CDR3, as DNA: TGTGCCAGCAGCGAGACAGTAAACTATGGCTACACCTTC. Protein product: CASSETVNYGYTF.

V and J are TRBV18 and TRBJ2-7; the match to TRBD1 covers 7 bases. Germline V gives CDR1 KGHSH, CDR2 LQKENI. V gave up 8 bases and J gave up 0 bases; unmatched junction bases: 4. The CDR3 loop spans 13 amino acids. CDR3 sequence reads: CASRRDSSYEQYF. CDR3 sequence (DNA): TGTGCCAGCCGCCGGGACAGCTCCTACGAGCAGTACTTC.

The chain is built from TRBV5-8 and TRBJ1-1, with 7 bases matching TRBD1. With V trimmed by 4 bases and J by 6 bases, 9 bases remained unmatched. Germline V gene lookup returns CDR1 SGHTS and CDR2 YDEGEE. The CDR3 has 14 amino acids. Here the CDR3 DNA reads TGTGCCAGCAGCCGTGGGACAGACGAGTCTGAAGCTTTCTTT. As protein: CASSRGTDESEAFF.

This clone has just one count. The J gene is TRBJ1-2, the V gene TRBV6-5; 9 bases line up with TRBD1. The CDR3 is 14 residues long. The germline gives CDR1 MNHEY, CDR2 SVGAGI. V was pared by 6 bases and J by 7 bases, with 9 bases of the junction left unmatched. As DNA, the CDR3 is TGTGCCAGCAGCTGGGGACAGGGAACGGCTGGCTACACCTTC. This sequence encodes CASSWGQGTAGYTF.

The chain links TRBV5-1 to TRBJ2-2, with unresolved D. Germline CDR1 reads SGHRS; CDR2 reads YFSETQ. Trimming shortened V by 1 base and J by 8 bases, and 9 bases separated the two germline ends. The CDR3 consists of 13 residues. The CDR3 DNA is TGCGCCAGCAGCTTGCCCCCTCGGGGGGAGCTGTTTTTT. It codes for CASSLPPRGELFF.

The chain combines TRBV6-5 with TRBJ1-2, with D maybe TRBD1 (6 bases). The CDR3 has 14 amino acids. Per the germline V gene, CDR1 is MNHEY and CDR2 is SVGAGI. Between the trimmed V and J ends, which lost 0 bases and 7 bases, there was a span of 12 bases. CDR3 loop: CASSYSRGAGGYTF. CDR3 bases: TGTGCCAGCAGTTACTCGCGGGGGGCTGGTGGCTACACCTTC.

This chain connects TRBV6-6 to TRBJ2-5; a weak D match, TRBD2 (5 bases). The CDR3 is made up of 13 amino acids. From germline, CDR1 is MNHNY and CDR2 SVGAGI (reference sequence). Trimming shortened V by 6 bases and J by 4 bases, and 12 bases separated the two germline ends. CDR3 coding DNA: TGTGCCAGCAGCCGAAGGGCGGGAGAGACCCAGTACTTC. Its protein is CASSRRAGETQYF.

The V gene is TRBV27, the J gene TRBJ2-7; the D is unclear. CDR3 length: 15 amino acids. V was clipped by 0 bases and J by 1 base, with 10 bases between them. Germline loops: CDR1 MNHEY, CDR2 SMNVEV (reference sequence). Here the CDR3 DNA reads TGTGCCAGCAGTTTATCGAGTTGGGGTTCCTACGAGCAGTACTTC. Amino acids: CASSLSSWGSYEQYF.

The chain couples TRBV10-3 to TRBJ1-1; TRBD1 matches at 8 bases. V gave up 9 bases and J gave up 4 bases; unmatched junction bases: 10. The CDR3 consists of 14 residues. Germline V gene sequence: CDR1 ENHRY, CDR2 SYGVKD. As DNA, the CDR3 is TGTGCCATAGCTTACAGGGGGGAGAGCACTGAAGCTTTCTTT. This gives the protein CAIAYRGESTEAFF.

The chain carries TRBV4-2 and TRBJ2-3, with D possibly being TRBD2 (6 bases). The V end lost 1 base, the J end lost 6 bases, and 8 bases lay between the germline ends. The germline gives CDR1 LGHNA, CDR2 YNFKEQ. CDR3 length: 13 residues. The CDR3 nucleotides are TGTGCCAGCAGCCAAGGACTAGTTGATACGCAGTATTTT. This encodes CASSQGLVDTQYF.

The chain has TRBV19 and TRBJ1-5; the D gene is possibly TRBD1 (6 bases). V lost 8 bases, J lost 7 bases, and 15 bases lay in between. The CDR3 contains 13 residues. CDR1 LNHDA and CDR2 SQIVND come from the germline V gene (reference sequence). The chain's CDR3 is CASLKTQGQPQHF. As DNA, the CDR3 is TGTGCCAGTCTGAAAACTCAGGGGCAGCCCCAGCATTTT.

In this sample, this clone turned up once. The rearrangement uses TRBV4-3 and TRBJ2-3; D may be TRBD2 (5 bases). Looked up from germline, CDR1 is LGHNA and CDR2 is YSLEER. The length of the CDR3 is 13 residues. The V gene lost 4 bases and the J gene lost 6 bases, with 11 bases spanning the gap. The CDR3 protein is CASSPGGVDTQYF. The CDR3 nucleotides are TGCGCCAGCAGCCCCGGAGGAGTGGATACGCAGTATTTT.

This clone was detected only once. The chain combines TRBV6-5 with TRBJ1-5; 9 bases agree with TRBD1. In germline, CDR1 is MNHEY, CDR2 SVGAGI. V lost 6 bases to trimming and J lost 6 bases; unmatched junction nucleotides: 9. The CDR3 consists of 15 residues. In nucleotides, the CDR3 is TGTGCCAGCAGCCCTACAGGGGGCCAGGGTCAGCCCCAGCATTTT. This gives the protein CASSPTGGQGQPQHF.

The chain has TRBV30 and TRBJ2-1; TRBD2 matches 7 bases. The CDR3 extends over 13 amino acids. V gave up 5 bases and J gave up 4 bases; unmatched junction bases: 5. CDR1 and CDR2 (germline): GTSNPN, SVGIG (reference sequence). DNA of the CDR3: TGTGCCTGGGCGGGGGACCCATACAATGAGCAGTTCTTC. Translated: CAWAGDPYNEQFF.